The entry below gives a single T cell receptor (beta chain) sequence along with its context. CDR3 length equals 13 residues. V shed 4 bases and J 6 bases; nucleotides not matched to a gene: 3. Per germline, CDR1 SQVTM and CDR2 ANQGSEA. The data stem from a study of blood T cell repertoires in COVID-19. Authors' data handling: Estimation of nucleated cell counts was performed using reference gene primer amplification. Sequencing used immunoSEQ multiplex PCR; TCRdb keeps in-frame clones, though not all of them. The V and J calls and clone size are taken from that table; D and trimming were inferred from the DNA. This sample carries just over 75,000 clones, around 85% of them seen once, and the ten largest clones take over 4%.

The clonotype originates from an elderly woman with active or convalescent COVID-19. The V and J genes are TRBV29-1 and TRBJ2-3; 11 bases are shared with TRBD2. Material: peripheral blood. The CDR3 loop is CSVGASGGDTQYF. CDR3 DNA sequence: TGCAGCGTTGGTGCTAGCGGGGGGGATACGCAGTATTTT.